This is a list of T cell receptor beta chains from one sample in a study of control samples from healthy donors and cancer patients. Sequencing used immunoSEQ multiplex PCR; TCRdb keeps in-frame clones, though not all of them. The top ten hold approximately 2.9% of the sample, which has tens of thousands of clones, more than 75% seen once. The specimen sequenced was PBMCs. The receptors were gathered from a woman aged 45-60 years with lung cancer. CDR3s include the opening cysteine and the closing phenylalanine or tryptophan. The D gene is left open where the match is weak. The size of a clone is reported for some rows only, either as once, few or many, or as a class for expanded clones.

CDR3 protein	CDR3 DNA	D gene	V gene	CDR3 length	J gene	clone size
CATSEGQGHTEAFF	TGTGCCACCAGTGAGGGGCAGGGGCACACTGAAGCTTTCTTT	.	TRBV24-1	14	TRBJ1-1	once
CASSYSTSGGKETQYF	TGTGCCAGCAGTTACTCGACTAGCGGGGGTAAAGAGACCCAGTACTTC	TRBD2	TRBV6-2/TRBV6-3	16	TRBJ2-5	.
CASSVTGTQAVSLHF	TGTGCCAGCAGCGTAACCGGGACCCAGGCGGTTTCCCTCCACTTT	.	TRBV9	15	TRBJ1-6	.
CASSLQGEDTQYF	TGCGCCAGCAGCCTACAAGGGGAAGATACGCAGTATTTT	.	TRBV5-1	13	TRBJ2-3	.
CASSTDSYNSPLHF	TGTGCCAGCAGCACCGACAGTTATAATTCACCCCTCCACTTT	.	TRBV5-4	14	TRBJ1-6	few
CASTQNRGHTEAFF	TGTGCCAGCACCCAAAACAGGGGTCACACTGAAGCTTTCTTT	TRBD1	TRBV27	14	TRBJ1-1	.
CATSDQRTGSSNQPQHF	TGTGCCACCAGTGATCAACGGACAGGTAGTAGCAATCAGCCCCAGCATTTT	TRBD1	TRBV24-1	17	TRBJ1-5	.
CASSYPQGDQPQHF	TGTGCCAGCAGTTACCCACAAGGGGATCAGCCCCAGCATTTT	.	TRBV6-6	14	TRBJ1-5	few
CASSLGGGYGEAFF	TGCGCCAGCAGCTTGGGCGGGGGTTACGGTGAAGCTTTCTTT	.	TRBV5-1	14	TRBJ1-1	.
CASSQFGQGREQYF	TGTGCCAGCTCACAGTTCGGACAGGGGCGAGAGCAGTACTTC	TRBD1	TRBV18	14	TRBJ2-7	.
CASSYLDRYEQYF	TGTGCCAGCAGTTACCTGGACAGGTACGAGCAGTACTTC	TRBD1	TRBV6-2/TRBV6-3	13	TRBJ2-7	once
CASRWAGQGAYEQYF	TGTGCCAGCCGCTGGGCCGGACAGGGGGCCTACGAGCAGTACTTC	TRBD1	TRBV6-5	15	TRBJ2-7	.
CASSRSLYQETQYF	TGTGCCAGCAGTCGCTCCCTGTACCAAGAGACCCAGTACTTC	.	TRBV6-5	14	TRBJ2-5	.
CASTFPSHLRNTGELFF	TGCGCCAGCACCTTTCCCTCACACCTCCGTAACACCGGGGAGCTGTTTTTT	.	TRBV10-2	17	TRBJ2-2	.
CASSASSWNTEAFF	TGTGCCAGCAGCGCTTCCAGTTGGAACACTGAAGCTTTCTTT	.	TRBV11-2	14	TRBJ1-1	once
CASSFAGGNIQYF	TGTGCCAGCAGTTTCGCAGGGGGAAACATTCAGTACTTC	TRBD1	TRBV12-3/TRBV12-4	13	TRBJ2-4	few
CASSARVDSHRNTEAFF	TGTGCCAGCAGCGCCAGGGTGGACAGCCATAGGAACACTGAAGCTTTCTTT	.	TRBV5-4	17	TRBJ1-1	.
CASNDRGHTEAFF	TGCGCCAGCAACGACAGGGGGCACACTGAAGCTTTCTTT	TRBD1	TRBV5-1	13	TRBJ1-1	.
CASSLVGTSEAFF	TGCGCCAGCAGCTTAGTCGGGACAAGTGAAGCTTTCTTT	.	TRBV5-1	13	TRBJ1-1	.
CASRQGMNSNQPQHF	TGTGCCAGCAGGCAGGGAATGAATAGCAATCAGCCCCAGCATTTT	.	TRBV6-5	15	TRBJ1-5	.
CAGNPTGRYSNQPQHF	TGTGCCGGAAACCCGACAGGAAGATATAGCAATCAGCCCCAGCATTTT	.	TRBV30	16	TRBJ1-5	.
CASSEERNTGELFF	TGTGCCAGCAGTGAAGAGCGGAACACCGGGGAGCTGTTTTTT	.	TRBV6-1	14	TRBJ2-2	.
CASSGGHSGGNTIYF	TGTGCCAGCAGCGGGGGACATTCCGGTGGAAACACCATATATTTT	.	TRBV25-1	15	TRBJ1-3	.
CASGRYEQYF	TGTGCCAGCGGACGTTACGAGCAGTACTTC	.	TRBV27	10	TRBJ2-7	.
CASSYSTNTEAFF	TGTGCCAGCAGTTACTCGACGAACACTGAAGCTTTCTTT	.	TRBV6-2/TRBV6-3	13	TRBJ1-1	.
CASRYGAGPTYEQYF	TGTGCCAGTAGGTACGGGGCAGGGCCAACCTACGAGCAGTACTTC	.	TRBV19	15	TRBJ2-7	few
CASKRQGENIQYF	TGTGCCAGCAAACGACAGGGCGAAAACATTCAGTACTTC	TRBD1	TRBV5-6	13	TRBJ2-4	once
CASSPLERDGYTF	TGTGCCAGCAGCCCGCTTGAGAGGGATGGCTACACCTTC	.	TRBV7-9	13	TRBJ1-2	.
CASGRDRGYGYTF	TGTGCCAGCGGCCGGGACAGGGGATATGGCTACACCTTC	TRBD1	TRBV14	13	TRBJ1-2	.
CASSPGGSGAFF	TGTGCCAGCAGCCCGGGAGGCTCCGGGGCTTTCTTT	.	TRBV12-3/TRBV12-4	12	TRBJ1-1	.
CATSEFGELFF	TGTGCCACCAGTGAGTTCGGGGAGCTGTTTTTT	.	TRBV24-1	11	TRBJ2-2	few
CASSLEGGVSPLHF	TGTGCCAGCAGCTTAGAGGGGGGTGTTTCACCCCTCCACTTT	.	TRBV7-2	14	TRBJ1-6	.
CASSQEVAGPIRGNEQFF	TGCGCCAGCAGTCAAGAGGTAGCGGGGCCTATTAGGGGGAATGAGCAGTTCTTC	TRBD2	TRBV5-1	18	TRBJ2-1	.
CASSSGNTEAFF	TGTGCCAGCAGCTCAGGGAACACTGAAGCTTTCTTT	.	TRBV5-6	12	TRBJ1-1	once
CASSFLNEKLFF	TGTGCCAGCAGTTTCCTTAATGAAAAACTGTTTTTT	.	TRBV28	12	TRBJ1-4	.
CASSLARGIGVPNTEAFF	TGTGCCAGCAGTTTAGCGCGAGGGATCGGTGTCCCAAACACTGAAGCTTTCTTT	.	TRBV28	18	TRBJ1-1	.
CASSLGGGVSGEQYF	TGCGCCAGCAGCTTGGGCGGAGGGGTGTCTGGGGAGCAGTACTTC	.	TRBV5-1	15	TRBJ2-7	.
CSVRAGNTGELFF	TGCAGCGTAAGGGCAGGGAACACCGGGGAGCTGTTTTTT	.	TRBV29-1	13	TRBJ2-2	once
CSVDQFGGGGYEQYF	TGCAGCGTTGACCAGTTCGGAGGGGGAGGCTACGAGCAGTACTTC	.	TRBV29-1	15	TRBJ2-7	.
CSVNKNTGELFF	TGCAGCGTAAACAAGAACACCGGGGAGCTGTTTTTT	.	TRBV29-1	12	TRBJ2-2	.
CASIPTQSGNTIYF	TGTGCCAGCATTCCTACACAGTCTGGAAACACCATATATTTT	.	TRBV2	14	TRBJ1-3	.
CSVRPGQGRYEQYF	TGCAGCGTGCGTCCGGGACAGGGCCGTTACGAGCAGTACTTC	TRBD1	TRBV29-1	14	TRBJ2-7	.
CASSITQGSQPQHF	TGTGCCAGTAGTATTACCCAGGGGAGTCAGCCCCAGCATTTT	.	TRBV19	14	TRBJ1-5	.
CASSTLTGGGYTF	TGTGCCAGCAGTACACTGACAGGGGGCGGCTACACCTTC	TRBD1	TRBV6-5	13	TRBJ1-2	.
CASSQEASSSPLHF	TGTGCCAGCAGCCAAGAAGCCAGCAGTTCACCCCTCCACTTT	.	TRBV14	14	TRBJ1-6	.
CASGMDRDNQPQHF	TGTGCCAGCGGGATGGACAGGGACAATCAGCCCCAGCATTTT	TRBD1	TRBV6-5	14	TRBJ1-5	.
CASSLSGGGGQGAISNQPQHF	TGTGCCAGCAGCTTAAGTGGGGGAGGGGGACAGGGGGCGATTAGCAATCAGCCCCAGCATTTT	TRBD1	TRBV7-8	21	TRBJ1-5	.
CASSSTQGYEQYF	TGCGCCAGCAGCTCAACTCAGGGGTACGAGCAGTACTTC	.	TRBV5-1	13	TRBJ2-7	.
CSVDGTGGTFGYTF	TGCAGCGTTGATGGGACAGGGGGAACCTTCGGCTACACCTTC	TRBD1	TRBV29-1	14	TRBJ1-2	.
CASSFIWNTEAFF	TGTGCCAGCAGTTTTATCTGGAACACTGAAGCTTTCTTT	.	TRBV28	13	TRBJ1-1	.
CASSSQGPYEQYF	TGTGCCAGCAGTTCACAGGGACCATACGAGCAGTACTTC	.	TRBV28	13	TRBJ2-7	.
CASSSTSGVDTQYF	TGTGCCAGCAGCTCCACCAGCGGAGTGGATACGCAGTATTTT	.	TRBV7-3	14	TRBJ2-3	.
CASSLYDGGGTGELFF	TGCGCCAGCAGCTTGTATGATGGGGGGGGCACCGGGGAGCTGTTTTTT	TRBD2	TRBV5-1	16	TRBJ2-2	.
CASSESKGVSTEAFF	TGCGCCAGCAGTGAGTCCAAGGGGGTTAGCACTGAAGCTTTCTTT	.	TRBV10-2	15	TRBJ1-1	.
CASSQDRAGNSNYGYTF	TGTGCCAGCAGCCAAGATCGAGCTGGGAATTCAAACTATGGCTACACCTTC	.	TRBV14	17	TRBJ1-2	.
CASSNQSRFLYEQYF	TGTGCCAGCAGTAACCAAAGTCGTTTCCTCTACGAGCAGTACTTC	.	TRBV6-2/TRBV6-3	15	TRBJ2-7	.
CAWSANPGTQYF	TGTGCCTGGAGTGCCAATCCAGGGACCCAGTACTTC	.	TRBV30	12	TRBJ2-5	once
CASSLDLQGANQPQHF	TGTGCCAGCAGCTTAGACCTACAGGGGGCGAATCAGCCCCAGCATTTT	TRBD1	TRBV7-2	16	TRBJ1-5	.
CASSDLDGETQYF	TGTGCCAGCAGCGACCTCGACGGGGAGACCCAGTACTTC	.	TRBV9	13	TRBJ2-5	.